The 30 T cell receptor beta chains in this list originate from one sample, sequenced in a study of CD8 T cells in Susac syndrome. Reverse transcription of roughly 0.5 to 1 ug RNA was performed with random hexamers. TCRdb itself ran the immunoSEQ multiplex PCR reads through MiXCR, one entry per CDR3 protein. The table shows about 250,000 distinct CDR3 sequences, with 85% to 95% occurring only once. Sequenced material: CD4+ T cells from PBMCs. The source is a human donor with multiple sclerosis.

The CDR3 coding sequence is TGTGCCAGCAGTACCCTATCGGGGGCGCAGGTCGAAACTTTCTTT. Translated, it gives CASSTLSGAQVETFF. The rearrangement joins TRBV28 to TRBJ1-1, with D maybe TRBD1 (6 bases). This CDR3 spans 15 amino acids. Germline V gives CDR1 MDHEN, CDR2 SYDVKM. The ends were cut back, 5 bases at V and 12 bases at J, with 25 bases in the middle.

CDR3 amino acids: CATESAETQYF. The CDR3 DNA follows: TGTGCCACCGAATCCGCGGAGACCCAGTACTTC. This rearrangement joins TRBV24-1 to TRBJ2-5; D gene unclear. Trimming took 9 bases from V and 5 from J, leaving 9 bases between them. The CDR3 extends over 11 amino acids. Germline CDR1 is KGHDR and CDR2 is SFDVKD.

The chain combines TRBV12-3 or TRBV12-4 with TRBJ2-7; D remains ambiguous. The V end lost 1 base, the J end lost 7 bases, and 8 bases lay between the germline ends. This CDR3 contains 12 residues. DNA of the CDR3: TGTGCCAGCAGTTTAGGCCTTGGGGAGCAGTACTTC. Translation gives CASSLGLGEQYF.

The rearrangement links TRBV24-1 to TRBJ2-3; 7 bases align to TRBD1. J gave up 3 bases and V 6 bases, and 5 bases lay outside the gene matches. The CDR3 extends over 14 amino acids. Germline CDR1 is KGHDR and CDR2 is SFDVKD. The CDR3 protein is CATSLPGGTDTQYF. CDR3 bases: TGTGCCACCAGTCTTCCAGGGGGTACAGATACGCAGTATTTT.

V gene TRBV19 combines with J gene TRBJ2-1; no definite D call. This CDR3 is 13 amino acids long. Trimming shortened V by 7 bases and J by 2 bases, and 9 bases separated the two germline ends. Per the germline V gene, CDR1 is LNHDA and CDR2 is SQIVND (reference sequence). CDR3 sequence: CASTTGPYNEQFF. CDR3 coding DNA: TGTGCCAGTACCACCGGGCCCTACAATGAGCAGTTCTTC.

The V gene is TRBV9, the J gene TRBJ1-1; TRBD1 is a possible D gene (6 bases). The CDR3 is made up of 15 amino acids. The germline gives CDR1 SGDLS, CDR2 YYNGEE. V was trimmed by 3 bases and J by 4 bases, leaving 16 bases between them. The CDR3 nucleotides are TGTGCCAGCAGCGCCCCCAGGGGCGCCGGCACTGAAGCTTTCTTT. Protein product: CASSAPRGAGTEAFF. The entire variable domain, with the rest obtained from reference TRBV9 and TRBJ1-1, is as follows: DSGVTQTPKHLITATGQRVTLRCSPRSGDLSVYWYQQSLDQGLQFLIQYYNGEERAKGNILERFSAQQFPDLHSELNLSSLELGDSALYFCASSAPRGAGTEAFFGQGTRLTVV.

This sequence joins TRBV5-1 and TRBJ1-3; D is unresolved. V was cut by 0 bases and J by 4 bases, with 8 bases left in between. Germline V CDR1 and CDR2: SGHRS, YFSETQ. This CDR3 has 14 amino acids. In DNA, the CDR3 is TGCGCCAGCAGCTTGGCCGGATGGGGAAACACCATATATTTT. It yields the protein CASSLAGWGNTIYF.

The chain employs TRBV5-4 and TRBJ2-3, with D unclear. CDR1 and CDR2 (germline): SGHNT, YYREEE (reference sequence). The CDR3 loop spans 15 amino acids. The V end was cut by 0 bases, the J end by 4 bases, with 12 bases between. The CDR3 here is CASSLEPLKADTQYF. CDR3 DNA: TGTGCCAGCAGCTTGGAACCCTTGAAAGCAGATACGCAGTATTTT.

The rearrangement links TRBV6-1 to TRBJ2-3; 7 bases are shared with TRBD2. The CDR3 covers 16 residues. V lost 5 bases, J lost 6 bases, and 14 bases stayed unmatched. CDR1 is MNHNS and CDR2 is SASEGT in the germline V gene. Written as DNA, the CDR3 is TGTGCCAGCAGTACCCCTACTAGCGCCAACGGGGATACGCAGTATTTT. This encodes CASSTPTSANGDTQYF.

V usage is TRBV30 and J usage is TRBJ2-2; weak D call: TRBD2 (6 bases). Deletions cut 3 bases from V and 0 bases from J, with 14 bases between. This CDR3 is 16 amino acids long. Germline V gene sequence: CDR1 GTSNPN, CDR2 SVGIG (reference sequence). CDR3 sequence: CAWRRSLATNTGELFF. CDR3 nucleotide sequence: TGTGCCTGGAGACGAAGCCTAGCGACGAACACCGGGGAGCTGTTTTTT.

The chain uses TRBV18 and TRBJ2-5; D is uncertain. Germline loops: CDR1 KGHSH, CDR2 LQKENI. The ends were cut back, 1 base at V and 5 bases at J, with 8 bases in the middle. The CDR3 is 13 amino acids. The CDR3 here is CASSPLSRETQYF. The CDR3 bases are TGTGCCAGCTCACCACTCTCCCGGGAGACCCAGTACTTC.

The rearrangement uses TRBV6-5 and TRBJ2-1; 9 bases are a match to TRBD2. Per germline, CDR1 MNHEY and CDR2 SVGAGI. J lost 0 bases, V lost 6 bases, and 9 bases had no gene match. The CDR3 is 17 residues long. The CDR3 coding sequence is TGTGCCAGCAGCTTACTAGCGGGCGATAGCTCCTACAATGAGCAGTTCTTC. Translation: CASSLLAGDSSYNEQFF.

CDR3 protein: CASSQEFWREGRNEQFF. The CDR3 bases are TGTGCCAGCAGCCAAGAGTTTTGGCGGGAGGGCCGCAATGAGCAGTTCTTC. The chain is built from TRBV3-1 and TRBJ2-1, with 9 bases identical to TRBD2. V lost 0 bases, J lost 6 bases, and 9 bases stayed unmatched. The CDR3 has 17 residues. The germline V gene has CDR1 LGHDT and CDR2 YNNKEL (reference sequence).

V gene TRBV6-6 combines with J gene TRBJ2-1; D is perhaps TRBD1 or TRBD2 (5 bases each). V shed 2 bases and J shed 9 bases, with 20 bases lying between them. The V gene's germline CDR1 is MNHNY and CDR2 SVGAGI (reference sequence). This CDR3 comprises 16 residues. CDR3 amino acids: CASSYAPPGPRFEQFF. In nucleotides, the CDR3 is TGTGCCAGCAGTTACGCCCCCCCGGGACCTCGTTTTGAGCAGTTCTTC.

DNA for the CDR3: TGTGCCAGCAGTCGGGACCGCTACGAGCAGTACGTC. Its translation: CASSRDRYEQYV. V gene TRBV6-4 combines with J gene TRBJ2-7; tentatively, D is TRBD1 or TRBD2 (5 bases each). Trimming took 5 bases from V and 3 from J, leaving 8 bases between them. In germline, CDR1 is MRHNA, CDR2 SNTAGT. This CDR3 region has 12 residues.

The chain is built from TRBV30 and TRBJ1-2; D gene unclear. The length of the CDR3 is 13 residues. V was pared by 3 bases and J by 4 bases, with 12 bases between. CDR1 and CDR2 (germline): GTSNPN, SVGIG (reference sequence). The chain's CDR3 is CAWSLDPIYGYTF. CDR3 nucleotide sequence: TGTGCCTGGAGCCTGGATCCGATCTATGGCTACACCTTC.

This chain joins TRBV12-3 or TRBV12-4 and TRBJ2-3, with D unclear. The CDR3 has 13 amino acids. V was trimmed by 11 bases and J by 0 bases, leaving 12 bases between them. In DNA form, the CDR3 reads TGTGCCGGACGGATTTCTAGCACAGATACGCAGTATTTT. Its translation is CAGRISSTDTQYF.

V is TRBV24-1 and J is TRBJ1-4, with 10 bases aligning to TRBD1. This CDR3 has 15 amino acids. V was clipped by 3 bases and J by 7 bases; unmatched bases: 4. CDR1 and CDR2 from the germline V gene are KGHDR and SFDVKD. CDR3 in DNA: TGTGCCACCAGTGATCGTGGGACAGGGGTTGAAAAACTGTTTTTT. Translation: CATSDRGTGVEKLFF.

The chain links TRBV7-3 to TRBJ2-2, with 8 bases fitting TRBD1. Germline CDR1 SGHTA, CDR2 FQGTGA. The V segment lost 0 bases and the J segment 3 bases; nucleotides outside the gene matches: 3. The CDR3 is 16 amino acids. The DNA for the CDR3 is TGTGCCAGCAGCTTAACTGTGACAGGGGACACCGGGGAGCTGTTTTTT. It codes for CASSLTVTGDTGELFF.

The chain has TRBV6-5 and TRBJ1-6, with TRBD1 matching 7 bases. This CDR3 contains 14 residues. The J segment lost 10 bases and the V segment lost 5 bases, leaving 8 bases of the junction unmatched. Germline CDR1 reads MNHEY; CDR2 reads SVGAGI. DNA of the CDR3: TGTGCCAGCAGTCCAGACAGGGTCGGATCACCCCTCCACTTT. Encoded protein: CASSPDRVGSPLHF.

This chain links TRBV3-1 with TRBJ1-5; D remains ambiguous. Trimming removed 6 bases from V and 9 bases from J, with 12 bases in between. CDR3 length: 12 amino acids. CDR1 and CDR2 (germline): LGHDT, YNNKEL (reference sequence). CDR3 loop: CASSVPGGPQHF. The CDR3 nucleotides read TGTGCCAGCAGTGTACCCGGAGGGCCCCAGCATTTT.

This clonotype was seen a single time. This rearrangement joins TRBV19 to TRBJ1-2; maybe TRBD1 (6 bases). The ends were cut back, 5 bases at V and 4 bases at J, with 11 bases in the middle. Germline lookup yields CDR1 LNHDA and CDR2 SQIVND (reference sequence). CDR3 length: 13 residues. The CDR3 loop is CASSFPDSYGYTF. Here the CDR3 DNA reads TGTGCCAGTAGTTTCCCGGACAGCTATGGCTACACCTTC.

The chain couples TRBV6-4 to TRBJ1-1; D may be TRBD1 (6 bases). Trimming stripped 5 bases from V and 7 bases from J, with 20 bases between. This CDR3 has 15 residues. Per germline, CDR1 MRHNA and CDR2 SNTAGT. The CDR3 DNA is TGTGCCAGCAGTCTTAATCCGGGACAAGGCCGTGAAGCTTTCTTT. Encoded protein: CASSLNPGQGREAFF.

The chain employs TRBV14 and TRBJ2-1; no firm D call. The V and J ends lost 0 bases and 8 bases respectively, with 5 bases between them. This CDR3 region has 12 residues. Germline CDR1 SGHDN, CDR2 FVKESK. For the CDR3, the DNA is TGTGCCAGCAGCCAAGAACCTCATGAGCAGTTCTTC. Its protein product is CASSQEPHEQFF. Drawing the rest from reference TRBV14 and TRBJ2-1, the complete variable domain is EAGVTQFPSHSVIEKGQTVTLRCDPISGHDNLYWYRRVMGKEIKFLLHFVKESKQDESGMPNNRFLAERTGGTYSTLKVQPAELEDSGVYFCASSQEPHEQFFGPGTRLTVL.

The rearrangement links TRBV7-9 to TRBJ1-1; a possible D gene is TRBD1 (6 bases). The CDR3 covers 15 residues. Germline V CDR1 and CDR2: SEHNR, FQNEAQ (reference sequence). The ends were cut back, 1 base at V and 4 bases at J, with 13 bases in the middle. CDR3 residues: CASSLVGRGRTEAFF. In DNA form, the CDR3 reads TGTGCCAGCAGCTTAGTGGGCAGGGGCCGCACTGAAGCTTTCTTT. The full variable domain, with the rest looked up from reference TRBV7-9 and TRBJ1-1, is DTGVSQNPRHKITKRGQNVTFRCDPISEHNRLYWYRQTLGQGPEFLTYFQNEAQLEKSRLLSDRFSAERPKGSFSTLEIQRTEQGDSAMYLCASSLVGRGRTEAFFGQGTRLTVV.

The chain employs TRBV12-3 or TRBV12-4 and TRBJ1-5; 7 nucleotides align to TRBD1. This CDR3 has 14 residues. The ends lost 6 bases at V and 7 bases at J; junction bases unmatched: 9. CDR3 in amino acids: CASRPRDSRQPQHF. The CDR3 region has the DNA TGTGCCAGCAGGCCCCGGGACAGTAGGCAGCCCCAGCATTTT.

For the CDR3, the DNA is TGTGCCATCAGCCCCGGGACAGGGGTGTCGGAGACCCAGTACTTC. Translated: CAISPGTGVSETQYF. J is TRBJ2-5 and V is TRBV10-3; 10 bases map to TRBD1. Germline assignment: CDR1 ENHRY and CDR2 SYGVKD. The CDR3 is 15 residues long. J lost 5 bases, V lost 6 bases, and 9 bases had no gene match.

This clonotype was counted a few times. The gene calls are TRBV5-1 and TRBJ2-7, with 7 bases that match TRBD1. CDR3 length: 15 residues. Germline V gives CDR1 SGHRS, CDR2 YFSETQ. V dropped 2 bases and J dropped 1; count of bases not matched to a gene: 6. CDR3 DNA sequence: TGCGCCAGCAGCTTAGGGACAGCCGAATCCTACGAGCAGTACTTC. Residues: CASSLGTAESYEQYF. Variable domain in full (rest from reference TRBV5-1 and TRBJ2-7): KAGVTQTPRYLIKTRGQQVTLSCSPISGHRSVSWYQQTPGQGLQFLFEYFSETQRNKGNFPGRFSGRQFSNSRSEMNVSTLELGDSALYLCASSLGTAESYEQYFGPGTRLTVT.

V usage is TRBV5-1 and J usage is TRBJ1-1, with D maybe TRBD1 (5 bases). Trimming left V 9 bases short and J 0 bases short, with 18 bases between. In germline, CDR1 is SGHRS, CDR2 YFSETQ. The CDR3 sequence is 15 residues long. CDR3 sequence: CATQEGPVMNTEAFF. CDR3 coding DNA: TGCGCCACCCAAGAGGGGCCAGTTATGAACACTGAAGCTTTCTTT.

The rearrangement links TRBV6-2 or TRBV6-3 to TRBJ2-7, with D possibly matching TRBD2 (6 bases). The V and J ends lost 7 bases and 3 bases respectively, with 19 bases between them. Germline V gene sequence: CDR1 MNHEY, CDR2 SVGEGT. The CDR3 is made up of 15 amino acids. The CDR3 bases are TGTGCCAGCACCTCGGAGGGTAGTCCAAGCTACGAGCAGTACGTC. Amino acid sequence: CASTSEGSPSYEQYV.